The entry below describes one TCR beta chain. The antigen remains unidentified. The data were obtained in a study of graft-versus-host responses after intestinal transplantation. General study findings and limits: Investigators detected GvH clones in recipient marrow, with some emerging earlier in ileum or blood. Allografts of one patient group, those with graft-donor T cell macrochimerism, had high graft-versus-host to host-versus-graft clonal ratios.

TCRdb keeps only in-frame clones here, not all; method: immunoSEQ multiplex PCR. The sample includes around 15,000 clones, over 75% seen only once; the top ten take around 6%. The CDR3 runs 16 residues. CDR1 is MGHRA and CDR2 is YSYEKL in the germline V gene. Deletions cut 2 bases from V and 2 bases from J, with 16 bases between. This sequence was found in a human patient who received an intestinal transplant, so some T cells may come from the graft donor. This sequence joins TRBV4-1 and TRBJ2-7, with D perhaps matching TRBD2 (6 bases). The source was PBMCs, collected about 110 days after intestinal transplant. In DNA, the CDR3 is TGCGCCAGCAGCCAAACATTAACGGGAGCGGCCTACGAGCAGTACTTC. Translated: CASSQTLTGAAYEQYF.